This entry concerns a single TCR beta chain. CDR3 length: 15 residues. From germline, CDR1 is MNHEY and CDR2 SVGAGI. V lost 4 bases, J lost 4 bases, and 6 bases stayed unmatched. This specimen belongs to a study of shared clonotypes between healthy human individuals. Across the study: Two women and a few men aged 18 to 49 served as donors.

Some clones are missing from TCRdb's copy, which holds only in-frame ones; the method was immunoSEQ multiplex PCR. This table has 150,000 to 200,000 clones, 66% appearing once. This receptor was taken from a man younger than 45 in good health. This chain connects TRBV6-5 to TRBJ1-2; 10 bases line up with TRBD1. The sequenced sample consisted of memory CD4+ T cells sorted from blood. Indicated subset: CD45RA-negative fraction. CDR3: CASSLRTGGSYGYTF. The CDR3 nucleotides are TGTGCCAGCAGTTTGCGGACAGGGGGTAGCTATGGCTACACCTTC.